This T cell receptor (beta chain) was recovered during a study of cytomegalovirus exposure and HLA in healthy donors. CDR3 length: 13 residues. Looked up from germline, CDR1 is SEHNR and CDR2 is FQNEAQ (reference sequence). As concerns this clone: One end of the junction fails to match germline, which may point to a read error.

Primers for the PCR totalled 60 Vbeta and 13 Jbeta. Sequencing was performed with immunoSEQ multiplex PCR; in TCRdb, only in-frame clones are kept and a portion is missing. Here the sample spans 100,000 to 150,000 clones, 65% to 80% being singletons. The material sequenced was PBMCs. The chain combines TRBV7-9 with TRBJ1-1; the D is unclear. The clonotype was recovered from a man between 18 and 35 years old in good health and CMV-seropositive. In nucleotides, the CDR3 is TGTTCCAGCAGCTTTGAAGGACTGCCTGAAGCTTTCTTT. Amino acid sequence: CSSSFEGLPEAFF.